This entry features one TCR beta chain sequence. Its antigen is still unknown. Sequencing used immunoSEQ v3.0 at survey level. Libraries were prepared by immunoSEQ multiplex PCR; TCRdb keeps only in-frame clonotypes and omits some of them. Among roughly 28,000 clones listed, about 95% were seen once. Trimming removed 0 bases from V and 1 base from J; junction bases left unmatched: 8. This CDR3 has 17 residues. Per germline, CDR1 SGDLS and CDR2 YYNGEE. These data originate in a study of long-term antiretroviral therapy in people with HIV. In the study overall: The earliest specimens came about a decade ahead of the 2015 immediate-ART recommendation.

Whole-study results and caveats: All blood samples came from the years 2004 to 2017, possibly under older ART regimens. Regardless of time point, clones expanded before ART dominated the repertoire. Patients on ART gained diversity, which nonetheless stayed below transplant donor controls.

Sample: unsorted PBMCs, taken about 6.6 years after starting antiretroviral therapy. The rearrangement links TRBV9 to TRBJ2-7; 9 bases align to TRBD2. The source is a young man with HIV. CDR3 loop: CASSVGSAGGGSYEQYF. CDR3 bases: TGTGCCAGCAGCGTAGGTTCTGCGGGAGGGGGTTCCTACGAGCAGTACTTC. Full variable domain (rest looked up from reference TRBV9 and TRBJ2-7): DSGVTQTPKHLITATGQRVTLRCSPRSGDLSVYWYQQSLDQGLQFLIQYYNGEERAKGNILERFSAQQFPDLHSELNLSSLELGDSALYFCASSVGSAGGGSYEQYFGPGTRLTVT.